This T cell receptor (beta chain) originates from a study of OX40 agonist ivuxolimab in advanced cancers. Study overall: Patients took ivuxolimab, an agonistic anti-OX40 (CD134) antibody. Patients were treated with intravenous ivuxolimab, dosed at 0.01 to 10 mg/kg and infused every 2 weeks. The dose-escalation cohort was around 83% male, with a mean age of 60 years, ranging roughly 23 to 90.

Clones were read by immunoSEQ multiplex PCR, and TCRdb kept only the in-frame ones, dropping some. The sample carries 40,000 to 55,000 clones, 88% recorded once. This CDR3 is 14 amino acids long. Germline assignment: CDR1 MDHEN and CDR2 SYDVKM. The ends lost 6 bases at V and 4 bases at J; junction bases unmatched: 0. This sequence originates from an adult with an advanced solid tumor such as melanoma, head and neck, liver or kidney cancer. The specimen was CD4+ or CD8+ T cells sorted from blood, collected in a trial of the OX40 agonist ivuxolimab. V and J are TRBV28 and TRBJ2-4; 13 bases align to TRBD2. CDR3 loop: CASRGLAGKNIQYF. The DNA for the CDR3 is TGTGCCAGCAGGGGACTAGCGGGAAAAAACATTCAGTACTTC. Together with reference TRBV28 and TRBJ2-4, the CDR3 gives the full variable domain: DVKVTQSSRYLVKRTGEKVFLECVQDMDHENMFWYRQDPGLGLRLIYFSYDVKMKEKGDIPEGYSVSREKKERFSLILESASTNQTSMYLCASRGLAGKNIQYFGAGTRLSVL.